This TCR beta chain was recorded in a study of cytomegalovirus exposure and HLA in healthy donors. Notes on the study in general: The dataset shows that most TCR sequences were rare, while some public TCRs occurred in many donors.

CDR3 length equals 15 residues. Germline V lookup: CDR1 SQVTM, CDR2 ANQGSEA. The V and J ends lost 2 bases and 1 base, in that order; junction bases with no gene match: 7. This clone was recorded only once. Antigen: not known. PCR used 60 Vbeta primers and 13 Jbeta primers. Data came from immunoSEQ multiplex PCR; TCRdb stores just in-frame clones and leaves some out. The sample holds about 130,000 clones, about 85% seen once. This rearrangement joins TRBV29-1 to TRBJ2-5, with TRBD1 identical over 7 bases. This sequence was found in a boy between 10 and 17 years old in good health and CMV-seronegative. The sequenced sample consisted of PBMCs. CDR3 residues: CSVELGTDGQETQYF. CDR3 bases: TGCAGCGTTGAATTGGGGACAGACGGCCAAGAGACCCAGTACTTC.